Listed below are T cell receptor beta chains from one sample, sequenced in a study of regulatory T cells in long-lasting Graves disease. MiXCR was run by TCRdb on the multiplex PCR reads, yielding one entry per CDR3 protein. Of roughly 500,000 distinct CDR3 sequences listed, more than 10% are singletons. The same data also contributed to another study, on T cells in Graves' hyperthyroidism and ophthalmopathy.

Specimen: peripheral blood mononuclear cells (PBMCs), collected at new diagnosis, from a patient treated with antithyroid drugs. The receptors here all came from a woman aged 25 to 39 with Graves disease. The CDR3 runs from the conserved cysteine through the conserved F or W. Fields, in order: V gene, clone size, J gene, CDR3 length, D gene, CDR3 DNA, CDR3 protein. The D gene is left open where the match is weak. Size tells how often a clone was seen (once, few, many) or the class of an expanded clone, and some rows leave it out.

>TRBV3-1|many|TRBJ1-6|12|NA
TGTGCCAGCAGCCAAGATAGGGGGCCCCTCCACTTT
CASSQDRGPLHF
>TRBV10-3|few|TRBJ1-1|14|NA
TGTGCCATCAGGGACAGAGAGGGGTACACTGAAGCTTTCTTT
CAIRDREGYTEAFF
>TRBV19|NA|TRBJ2-2|17|NA
TGTGCCAGTAGTATATTGGGGATGGGGGTGAACACCGGGGAGCTGTTTTTT
CASSILGMGVNTGELFF
>TRBV28|many|TRBJ2-7|15|NA
TGTGCCAGCAGCCCCCCACAGGTCGACCCCTACGAGCAGTACTTC
CASSPPQVDPYEQYF
>TRBV28|many|TRBJ2-3|14|NA
TGTGCCAGCAGTTTATCGGACCTCACAGATACGCAGTATTTT
CASSLSDLTDTQYF
>TRBV20-1|many|TRBJ2-5|14|NA
TGCAGTATACGAGGGGGGGATAATGCGGAGACCCAGTACTTC
CSIRGGDNAETQYF
>TRBV3-1|many|TRBJ2-1|13|NA
TGTGCCAGCAGCCTTTTGGCGGTCGATGAGCAGTTCTTC
CASSLLAVDEQFF
>TRBV20-1|NA|TRBJ2-3|15|TRBD2
TGCAGTGCCCCCGGGGCTAGCGGGGTCCCGGATACGCAGTATTTT
CSAPGASGVPDTQYF
>TRBV10-3|many|TRBJ2-7|17|TRBD2
TGTGCCATCAGTAATCTCCCGGGACTAGCGTTATCCTACGAGCAGTACTTC
CAISNLPGLALSYEQYF
>TRBV4-2|few|TRBJ1-1|16|NA
TGTGCCAGCAGCCAAGGCCCACGGCCCATGAACACTGAAGCTTTCTTT
CASSQGPRPMNTEAFF
>TRBV2|NA|TRBJ2-5|15|TRBD1
TGTGCCAGCCTGGCCAGGGGGCCAGGAGGGGAGACCCAGTACTTC
CASLARGPGGETQYF
>TRBV29-1|few|TRBJ2-7|12|NA
TGCAGCGTTGAAGTGGGTGGGGACGAGCAGTACTTC
CSVEVGGDEQYF
>TRBV27|NA|TRBJ2-7|17|TRBD2
TGTGCCAGCAGTTTATCGACTAGCGGGGTGAGCTCCTACGAGCAGTACTTC
CASSLSTSGVSSYEQYF
>TRBV20-1|many|TRBJ2-1|16|TRBD2
TGCAGTGCTAGAGGTCCAGGACTAGCGGGTTACAATGAGCAGTTCTTC
CSARGPGLAGYNEQFF
>TRBV28|many|TRBJ2-1|14|NA
TGTGCCAGCAGCACAACTAGATTTCACAATGAGCAGTTCTTC
CASSTTRFHNEQFF
>TRBV11-1|many|TRBJ1-1|12|NA
TGTGCCAGCAGGAGCAGGAACACTGAAGCTTTCTTT
CASRSRNTEAFF
>TRBV12-3/TRBV12-4|NA|TRBJ1-5|14|TRBD1
TGTGCCAGCAGCCTGACAGGGGGGTATCAGCCCCAGCATTTT
CASSLTGGYQPQHF
>TRBV18|NA|TRBJ1-6|14|NA
TGTGCCAGCTCACCGACTAGTGAGAATTCACCCCTCCACTTT
CASSPTSENSPLHF
>TRBV7-6|many|TRBJ2-2|15|NA
TGTGCCAGCAGCGGCGGGACCGGGAACACCGGGGAGCTGTTTTTT
CASSGGTGNTGELFF
>TRBV7-9|once|TRBJ2-2|23|NA
TGTGCCAGCAGCCCCCCGGCTGGGGGCCGGTACTACGCCCAGCCATCAAACACCGGGGAGCTGTTTTTT
CASSPPAGGRYYAQPSNTGELFF
>TRBV27|NA|TRBJ1-5|15|NA
TGTGCCAGCCGCCAGGAAGTAAATAGCAATCAGCCCCAGCATTTT
CASRQEVNSNQPQHF
>TRBV7-2|few|TRBJ2-5|16|TRBD1
TGTGCCAGCAGCTTAGACAGGGGTTTTTTGATCGAGACCCAGTACTTC
CASSLDRGFLIETQYF
>TRBV11-2|many|TRBJ1-2|20|TRBD1
TGTGCCAGCAGCTTAGAAGGCGGGACAGCCCAGTGGGTGAATAACTATGGCTACACCTTC
CASSLEGGTAQWVNNYGYTF
>TRBV19|NA|TRBJ2-1|17|NA
TGTGCCAGTAGTATGGGGTCTCTGGCGGGATGGGTGAATGAGCAGTTCTTC
CASSMGSLAGWVNEQFF
>TRBV4-3|many|TRBJ2-1|15|NA
TGCGCCAGCAGCCAAGATTATAGCTCCTACAATGAGCAGTTCTTC
CASSQDYSSYNEQFF
>TRBV19|many|TRBJ2-1|16|TRBD2
TGTGCCAGTAGTATAGCTAGCGGGAGGGCCAGCAATGAGCAGTTCTTC
CASSIASGRASNEQFF
>TRBV6-1|many|TRBJ1-1|14|NA
TGTGCCAGCTCCGGTCCCTTCGGGGAGACTGAAGCTTTCTTT
CASSGPFGETEAFF
>TRBV9|few|TRBJ2-1|17|NA
TGTGCCAGCAGCGTAAGGTCGTCAGGGCTCTCCTACAATGAGCAGTTCTTC
CASSVRSSGLSYNEQFF
>TRBV11-2|NA|TRBJ1-1|12|NA
TGTGCCAGCAGCTTATTTCGAACTGAAGCTTTCTTT
CASSLFRTEAFF